This T cell receptor (beta chain) was documented in a study of T cells after yellow fever vaccination. Study results and limitations: Almost all vaccine-responding clonotypes escaped detection in sorted memory subsets on day 0. Clones from primary vaccination mostly reappeared after the booster (96% CD4, approximately 86% CD8).

The table lists this clonotype with many counts. V shed 2 bases and J shed 4 bases, with 15 bases lying between them. This CDR3 contains 16 residues. Looked up from germline, CDR1 is SGHDT and CDR2 is YYEEEE. Synthesis of TCR cDNA relied on 5'RACE template switching, which attached a universal primer site and UMIs. TCRdb re-derived calls from the 5' RACE reads in MiXCR, one entry per CDR3 protein. The sample has 20,000 to 30,000 distinct CDR3 sequences, around 5.5% seen once. The sequence derives from a man aged 25 to 45 who received the YFV17D yellow fever vaccine. The specimen was PBMCs, either bulk or a sorted T-cell subset (CD4+, CD8+, memory, or dextramer-sorted; not recorded which), collected 15 days after the yellow fever booster vaccination. The genes are TRBV5-6 and TRBJ2-2; perhaps TRBD1 as D (6 bases). CDR3 DNA: TGTGCCAGCAGCTTACCCTTTGACAGGCTCACCGGGGAGCTGTTTTTT. Translation gives CASSLPFDRLTGELFF.